One and the same sample provided the 13 T cell receptor beta chains below, sequenced in a study of Graves' ophthalmopathy and Graves' hyperthyroidism (dated by TCRdb to the late 2010s). TCRdb lists the instrument as Illumina HiSeq 2000. TCR beta CDR3 regions were amplified from RNA transcripts for repertoire sequencing. HTBI primers and the Qiagen OneStep RT-PCR kit were used in a first-round RT-PCR, which was followed by a second-round multiplex PCR, size selection and purification. TCRdb reworked the public reads: Q25 trimming with fastp, MiXCR clone assembly, productive beta chains retained. Duplicate CDR3 protein sequences are folded into a single record with the most common DNA and genes. The table for this sample lists around 1,000,000 distinct CDR3 sequences; about 36% of them were counted only once. Of the sample, 11% is held by the ten largest clones. What was sequenced was peripheral blood or thyroid tissue (not recorded which). The receptors come from an adult man with Graves' hyperthyroidism.

This clonotype was counted ten times or more. The chain combines TRBV5-1 with TRBJ1-6; TRBD1 matches at 7 bases. J was trimmed by 11 bases and V by 4 bases; bases with no gene match: 3. The CDR3 length is 12 residues. Germline V gene lookup returns CDR1 SGHRS and CDR2 YFSETQ. The CDR3 nucleotides read TGCGCCAGCAGCACCGGACAGGCACCCCTCCACTTT. Protein: CASSTGQAPLHF.

The sample holds many counts of this clonotype. This sequence joins TRBV20-1 and TRBJ2-5, with unresolved D. The V end was cut by 1 base, the J end by 5 bases, with 11 bases between. The CDR3 is 13 residues long. The germline V gene encodes CDR1 DFQATT and CDR2 SNEGSKA (reference sequence). This CDR3 reads CSARAGFQETQYF. The CDR3 bases are TGCAGTGCTAGAGCAGGCTTCCAGGAGACCCAGTACTTC.

At least ten counts were recorded for this clonotype. The V and J genes are TRBV29-1 and TRBJ1-2; a possible D gene is TRBD1 (5 bases). V shed 3 bases and J shed 11 bases, with 10 bases lying between them. From germline, CDR1 is SQVTM and CDR2 ANQGSEA. The CDR3 runs 10 residues. CDR3 bases: TGCAGCGTTGACCCCCGACAGTACACCTTC. Its translation: CSVDPRQYTF.

V is TRBV7-2 and J is TRBJ1-1, with 10 bases that match TRBD1. The CDR3 extends over 15 amino acids. The V gene's germline CDR1 is SGHTA and CDR2 FQGNSA. After removal of 4 bases from V and 5 bases from J, the junction contained 7 bases not matched to a gene. The CDR3: CASSSPDRGLTEAFF. The CDR3 coding sequence is TGTGCCAGCAGCTCACCCGACAGGGGGCTTACTGAAGCTTTCTTT. Together with reference TRBV7-2 and TRBJ1-1, the CDR3 gives the full variable domain: GAGVSQSPSNKVTEKGKDVELRCDPISGHTALYWYRQSLGQGLEFLIYFQGNSAPDKSGLPSDRFSAERTGGSVSTLTIQRTQQEDSAVYLCASSSPDRGLTEAFFGQGTRLTVV.

A few counts support this clonotype. The gene calls are TRBV6-4 and TRBJ1-6; D remains unclear. The CDR3 is made up of 13 amino acids. Germline CDR1 and CDR2: MRHNA and SNTAGT. The V end was cut by 0 bases, the J end by 8 bases, with 5 bases between. CDR3 loop: CASSDSFDSPLHF. The CDR3, as DNA: TGTGCCAGCAGTGACTCGTTTGATTCACCCCTCCACTTT.

This clonotype was seen many times. The rearrangement uses TRBV2 and TRBJ1-3; D is undetermined. The CDR3 covers 15 residues. The germline V gene has CDR1 SNHLY and CDR2 FYNNEI. V lost 4 bases, J lost 0 bases, and 10 bases lay in between. The CDR3 DNA follows: TGTGCCAGCAGTGCTTCCACTAGCTCTGGAAACACCATATATTTT. It yields the protein CASSASTSSGNTIYF.

This clonotype was detected many times. This chain connects TRBV20-1 to TRBJ1-1; tentatively, D is TRBD1 (6 bases). V shed 6 bases and J shed 3 bases, with 14 bases lying between them. The germline V gene has CDR1 DFQATT and CDR2 SNEGSKA (reference sequence). The CDR3 totals 13 residues. The CDR3 DNA sequence: TGCAGTGCCCCAGACAGGCTGGACACTGAAGCTTTCTTT. Translated: CSAPDRLDTEAFF.

This clonotype was counted between two and nine times. V and J are TRBV10-1 and TRBJ2-5; D gene uncertain. This CDR3 region has 15 residues. Germline V gene data show CDR1 as WNHNN and CDR2 as SYGVQD (reference sequence). V gave up 8 bases and J gave up 9 bases, with 25 bases separating them. DNA of the CDR3: TGCGCCAGCCCGAAGGACGTTTGGCCGGAGTTTGCCCAGTACTTC. Encoded protein: CASPKDVWPEFAQYF.

This clonotype appeared many times. The rearrangement joins TRBV2 to TRBJ2-5, with D possibly being TRBD1 (6 bases). The V gene's germline CDR1 is SNHLY and CDR2 FYNNEI. The ends were cut back, 6 bases at V and 4 bases at J, with 18 bases in the middle. There are 15 residues in the CDR3. Written as DNA, the CDR3 is TGTGCCAGCAGGCCGGAACAGGGTGTCGCAGAGACCCAGTACTTC. Translating it yields CASRPEQGVAETQYF. The whole variable domain, remainder taken from reference TRBV2 and TRBJ2-5, is EPEVTQTPSHQVTQMGQEVILRCVPISNHLYFYWYRQILGQKVEFLVSFYNNEISEKSEIFDDQFSVERPDGSNFTLKIRSTKLEDSAMYFCASRPEQGVAETQYFGPGTRLLVL.

The chain combines TRBV20-1 with TRBJ1-1; the D gene is possibly TRBD1 (6 bases). The V and J ends lost 3 bases and 2 bases respectively, with 13 bases between them. CDR3 length equals 14 residues. CDR1 is DFQATT, CDR2 SNEGSKA, per germline (reference sequence). CDR3 region: CSARSGGINTEAFF. CDR3 DNA sequence: TGCAGTGCTAGGAGCGGGGGCATTAACACTGAAGCTTTCTTT.

This clonotype was seen a handful of times. V and J are TRBV7-2 and TRBJ2-7; D might be TRBD2 (6 bases). Germline CDR1 reads SGHTA; CDR2 reads FQGNSA. V was trimmed by 2 bases and J by 4 bases, leaving 15 bases between them. This CDR3 is 15 amino acids long. Written as DNA, the CDR3 is TGTGCCAGCAGCTTAAGGCCTAGCGACCATTACGAGCAGTACTTC. This codes for CASSLRPSDHYEQYF.

This clonotype was counted only a few times. The V call is TRBV11-2, the J call TRBJ2-6, with D possibly TRBD2 on 5 matching bases. This CDR3 contains 18 residues. Trimming shortened V by 5 bases and J by 0 bases, and 17 bases separated the two germline ends. Germline V gene data show CDR1 as SGHAT and CDR2 as FQNNGV. The CDR3 DNA is TGTGCCAGCAGCCCCTCAACGGGAAGAAACTCTGGGGCCAACGTCCTGACTTTC. This gives the protein CASSPSTGRNSGANVLTF.

This clonotype was found many times. This chain joins TRBV19 and TRBJ1-6, with D possibly being TRBD1 (5 bases). CDR1 is LNHDA, CDR2 SQIVND, per germline (reference sequence). This CDR3 contains 15 residues. Between the trimmed V and J ends, which lost 5 bases and 8 bases, there was a span of 16 bases. The CDR3: CASSPRAGQDSPLHF. DNA for the CDR3: TGTGCCAGTAGTCCCCGGGCGGGGCAGGATTCACCCCTCCACTTT. The full variable domain, with the rest looked up from reference TRBV19 and TRBJ1-6, is DGGITQSPKYLFRKEGQNVTLSCEQNLNHDAMYWYRQDPGQGLRLIYYSQIVNDFQKGDIAEGYSVSREKKESFPLTVTSAQKNPTAFYLCASSPRAGQDSPLHFGNGTRLTVT.